These 17 T cell receptor beta chains originate from one sample sequenced in a study of blood T cell repertoires in COVID-19. The protocol was immunoSEQ multiplex PCR, while the TCRdb copy is restricted to in-frame clones and leaves out a portion. The sample consists of 99,000 or so clones, 91% of them appearing once. Sequencing was done on a sample of peripheral blood. The receptors were gathered from a human donor in a cohort sampled during active COVID-19.

This chain uses TRBV5-4 with TRBJ2-7; 8 nucleotides align to TRBD2. V shed 1 base and J 1 base; nucleotides not matched to a gene: 1. Germline V gene sequence: CDR1 SGHNT, CDR2 YYREEE (reference sequence). This CDR3 is 14 amino acids long. CDR3 coding DNA: TGTGCCAGCAGCTTGACTAGCGGTTCCTACGAGCAGTACTTC. Encoded protein: CASSLTSGSYEQYF.

The gene calls are TRBV30 and TRBJ2-7, with D hard to call. The V and J ends lost 5 bases and 1 base respectively, with 6 bases between them. The germline gives CDR1 GTSNPN, CDR2 SVGIG (reference sequence). The CDR3 consists of 11 residues. The CDR3 nucleotides read TGTGCCTGGGACGGGTCCTACGAGCAGTACTTC. Translating gives CAWDGSYEQYF.

The V and J genes are TRBV7-5 and TRBJ2-3; TRBD2 was called by the table and not checked on the DNA. TRBV7-5 is classified as a pseudogene. This CDR3 contains 15 residues. This CDR3 reads CVRSLSRESTDTQYF. CDR3 in DNA: TGTGTCAGAAGCTTATCCCGGGAATCCACAGATACGCAGTATTTT.

The rearrangement links TRBV19 to TRBJ1-1, with D uncertain. V was clipped by 6 bases and J by 5 bases, with 7 bases between them. The CDR3 extends over 11 amino acids. Germline assignment: CDR1 LNHDA and CDR2 SQIVND (reference sequence). CDR3 residues: CASRLGTEAFF. For the CDR3, the DNA is TGTGCCAGTAGGCTAGGTACTGAAGCTTTCTTT.

This clone appeared a single time. This sequence joins TRBV5-8 and TRBJ2-3, with 7 bases fitting TRBD2. V gave up 4 bases and J gave up 1 base; unmatched junction bases: 6. CDR1 is SGHTS, CDR2 YDEGEE, per germline. CDR3 length: 15 residues. CDR3 protein: CASSPGAGGTDTQYF. The CDR3 DNA reads TGTGCCAGCAGCCCCGGGGCGGGGGGCACAGATACGCAGTATTTT.

CDR3 sequence reads: CASSVAPAGIFSGANVLTF. Written as DNA, the CDR3 is TGTGCCAGCAGCGTAGCTCCAGCGGGGATATTCTCTGGGGCCAACGTCCTGACTTTC. V and J are TRBV9 and TRBJ2-6, with TRBD2 identical over 7 bases. Trimming cost V 0 bases and J 0 bases; bases outside gene matches: 9. This CDR3 is built from 19 residues. Germline V CDR1 and CDR2: SGDLS, YYNGEE. The variable domain in full, with the rest retrieved from reference TRBV9 and TRBJ2-6, is DSGVTQTPKHLITATGQRVTLRCSPRSGDLSVYWYQQSLDQGLQFLIQYYNGEERAKGNILERFSAQQFPDLHSELNLSSLELGDSALYFCASSVAPAGIFSGANVLTFGAGSRLTVL.

This chain connects TRBV6-2 or TRBV6-3 to TRBJ1-1, with D uncertain. The germline V and J ends were trimmed by 2 bases and 3 bases, with 4 bases remaining between them. CDR3 length equals 12 residues. Germline assignment: CDR1 MNHEY and CDR2 SVGEGT. The CDR3, as DNA: TGTGCCAGCAGTTACGGCCACACTGAAGCTTTCTTT. Its protein product is CASSYGHTEAFF.

This clone was observed a single time. This chain connects TRBV7-9 to TRBJ2-1; TRBD1 might be the D (8 bases). The CDR3 has 16 amino acids. The V gene lost 8 bases and the J gene lost 5 bases, with 22 bases spanning the gap. The germline CDR1 and CDR2 sequences are SEHNR and FQNEAQ (reference sequence). CDR3 sequence reads: CASATGGDPVHNEQFF. DNA of the CDR3: TGTGCCAGCGCTACAGGGGGGGACCCCGTGCACAATGAGCAGTTCTTC.

The V gene is TRBV7-9, the J gene TRBJ2-7; tentative D call: TRBD1 (5 bases). Germline CDR1 reads SEHNR; CDR2 reads FQNEAQ (reference sequence). The V and J ends lost 5 bases and 2 bases respectively, with 13 bases between them. This CDR3 contains 14 residues. This chain's CDR3 is CASSGTRAPYEQYF. CDR3 DNA: TGTGCCAGCAGCGGAACCAGGGCTCCCTACGAGCAGTACTTC.

In its sample, this clone was seen once. The chain recombines TRBV19 with TRBJ2-1; TRBD2 is a possible D gene (6 bases). Germline V gene lookup returns CDR1 LNHDA and CDR2 SQIVND (reference sequence). The V end was cut by 1 base, the J end by 9 bases, with 19 bases between. The CDR3 consists of 16 residues. This CDR3 is CASSIGPASQGGEQFF. In DNA, the CDR3 is TGTGCCAGTAGTATAGGTCCAGCCTCCCAGGGAGGTGAGCAGTTCTTC.

The J gene is TRBJ1-2, the V gene TRBV29-1, with TRBD1 matching over 7 bases. The CDR3 covers 16 residues. Germline V lookup: CDR1 SQVTM, CDR2 ANQGSEA. V gave up 5 bases and J gave up 3 bases; unmatched junction bases: 15. The CDR3 coding sequence is TGCAGCGTTTCCGGGACAGACACGGACTATCACTATGGCTACACCTTC. Amino acids: CSVSGTDTDYHYGYTF.

The chain carries TRBV27 and TRBJ2-3; TRBD1 is a possible D gene (6 bases). In germline, CDR1 is MNHEY, CDR2 SMNVEV (reference sequence). The CDR3 consists of 14 residues. V was cut by 4 bases and J by 2 bases, with 10 bases left in between. CDR3 protein: CASSYRDPTDTQYF. CDR3 sequence (DNA): TGTGCCAGCAGTTACAGGGATCCCACAGATACGCAGTATTTT.

The rearrangement uses TRBV13 and TRBJ2-7; D may be TRBD1 (6 bases). This CDR3 spans 16 amino acids. The germline gives CDR1 PRHDT, CDR2 FYEKMQ (reference sequence). V lost 4 bases and J lost 2, with 18 bases in between. This CDR3 is CASSSSDRSVTYEQYF. CDR3 nucleotide sequence: TGTGCCAGCAGCTCATCGGACAGATCAGTAACCTACGAGCAGTACTTC.

The gene calls are TRBV28 and TRBJ2-7; TRBD2 agrees at 11 bases. The CDR3 sequence is 17 residues long. Germline CDR1 MDHEN, CDR2 SYDVKM. Trimming cost V 9 bases and J 0 bases; bases outside gene matches: 13. The CDR3 here is CASDPGTSGNSSYEQYF. For the CDR3, the DNA is TGTGCCAGTGACCCCGGGACTAGCGGTAATAGCTCCTACGAGCAGTACTTC.

The V and J genes are TRBV6-6 and TRBJ1-5; the D gene is possibly TRBD1 (6 bases). Germline CDR1 is MNHNY and CDR2 is SVGAGI (reference sequence). This CDR3 has 15 amino acids. Between the trimmed V and J ends, which lost 7 bases and 0 bases, there was a span of 13 bases. CDR3 sequence (DNA): TGTGCCAGCACCTCTCAGGGGAATAGCAATCAGCCCCAGCATTTT. Its protein is CASTSQGNSNQPQHF.

The V call is TRBV3-1 (or the pseudogene TRBV3-2), the J call TRBJ2-7; 9 bases are a match to TRBD2. The CDR3 is made up of 15 amino acids. Germline V lookup: CDR1 LGHDT, CDR2 YNNKEL (reference sequence). J was trimmed by 2 bases and V by 1 base; bases with no gene match: 3. The CDR3 DNA reads as TGTGCCAGCAGCCAAGTCCCTAGCGGGACCTACGAGCAGTACTTC. Its translation is CASSQVPSGTYEQYF.

The chain joins TRBV10-3 to TRBJ2-7; TRBD2 matches 11 bases. From germline, CDR1 is ENHRY and CDR2 SYGVKD. The CDR3 length is 15 residues. V shed 2 bases and J 2 bases; nucleotides not matched to a gene: 2. Here the CDR3 reads CAISELTSGTYEQYF. CDR3 nucleotides: TGTGCCATCAGTGAGCTGACTAGCGGGACCTACGAGCAGTACTTC.